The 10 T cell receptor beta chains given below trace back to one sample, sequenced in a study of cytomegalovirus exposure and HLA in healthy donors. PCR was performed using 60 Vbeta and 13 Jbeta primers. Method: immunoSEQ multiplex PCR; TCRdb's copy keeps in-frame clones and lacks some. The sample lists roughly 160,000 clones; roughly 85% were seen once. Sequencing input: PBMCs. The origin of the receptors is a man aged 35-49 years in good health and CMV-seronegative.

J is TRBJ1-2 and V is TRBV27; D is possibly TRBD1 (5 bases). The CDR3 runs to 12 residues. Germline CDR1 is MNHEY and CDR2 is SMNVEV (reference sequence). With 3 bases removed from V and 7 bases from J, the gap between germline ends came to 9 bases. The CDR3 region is CASSLGGSGYTF. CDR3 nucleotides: TGTGCCAGCAGTTTGGGGGGAAGTGGCTACACCTTC.

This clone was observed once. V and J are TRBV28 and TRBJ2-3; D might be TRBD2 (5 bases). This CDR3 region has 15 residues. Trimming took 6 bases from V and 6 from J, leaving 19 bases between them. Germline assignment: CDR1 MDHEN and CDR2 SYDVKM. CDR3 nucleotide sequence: TGTGCCAGCAGCCCGTGGAGCCCGGGATCCGATACGCAGTATTTT. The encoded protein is CASSPWSPGSDTQYF.

The CDR3, as DNA: TGTGCCAGCAGAGAGGCTAGCGGGAGTCTCGAGCAGTTCTTC. The encoded protein is CASREASGSLEQFF. The V gene is TRBV6-5, the J gene TRBJ2-1; 10 bases are a match to TRBD2. V trimming: 6 bases; J trimming: 10 bases; junction bases outside the gene matches: 9. Looked up from germline, CDR1 is MNHEY and CDR2 is SVGAGI. The CDR3 is made up of 14 amino acids.

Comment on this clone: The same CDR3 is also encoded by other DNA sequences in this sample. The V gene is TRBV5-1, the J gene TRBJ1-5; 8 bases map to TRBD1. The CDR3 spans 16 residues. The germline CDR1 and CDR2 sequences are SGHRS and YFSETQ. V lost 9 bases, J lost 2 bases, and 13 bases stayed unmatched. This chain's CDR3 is CATRDRPIEGNQPQHF. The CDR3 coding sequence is TGCGCCACCCGGGACAGGCCTATCGAGGGCAATCAGCCCCAGCATTTT. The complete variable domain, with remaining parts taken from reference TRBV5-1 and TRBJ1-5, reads KAGVTQTPRYLIKTRGQQVTLSCSPISGHRSVSWYQQTPGQGLQFLFEYFSETQRNKGNFPGRFSGRQFSNSRSEMNVSTLELGDSALYLCATRDRPIEGNQPQHFGDGTRLSIL.

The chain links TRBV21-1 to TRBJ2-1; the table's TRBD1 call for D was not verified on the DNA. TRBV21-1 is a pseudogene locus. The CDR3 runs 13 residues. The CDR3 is CAYRQGTDNEQFF. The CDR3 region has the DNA TGTGCCTACCGACAGGGGACTGACAATGAGCAGTTCTTC.

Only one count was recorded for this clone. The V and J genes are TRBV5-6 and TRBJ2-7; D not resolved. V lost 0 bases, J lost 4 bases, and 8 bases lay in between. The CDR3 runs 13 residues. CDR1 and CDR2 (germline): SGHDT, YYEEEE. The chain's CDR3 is CASSLDDGYEQYF. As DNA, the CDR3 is TGTGCCAGCAGCTTGGATGACGGGTACGAGCAGTACTTC.

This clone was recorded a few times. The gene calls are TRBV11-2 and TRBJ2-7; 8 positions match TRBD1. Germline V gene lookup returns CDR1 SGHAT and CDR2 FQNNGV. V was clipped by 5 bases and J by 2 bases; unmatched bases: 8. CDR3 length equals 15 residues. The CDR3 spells CASSPDRARTYEQYF. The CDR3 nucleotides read TGTGCCAGCAGCCCGGACAGGGCGCGGACCTACGAGCAGTACTTC. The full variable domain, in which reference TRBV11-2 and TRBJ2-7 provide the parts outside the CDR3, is EAGVAQSPRYKIIEKRQSVAFWCNPISGHATLYWYQQILGQGPKLLIQFQNNGVVDDSQLPKDRFSAERLKGVDSTLKIQPAKLEDSAVYLCASSPDRARTYEQYFGPGTRLTVT.

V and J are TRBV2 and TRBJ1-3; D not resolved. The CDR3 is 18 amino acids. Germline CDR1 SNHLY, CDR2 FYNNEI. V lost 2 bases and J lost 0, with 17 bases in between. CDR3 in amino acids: CASSESPRGTYSGNTIYF. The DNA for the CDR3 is TGTGCCAGCAGTGAATCTCCGCGGGGAACCTACTCTGGAAACACCATATATTTT.

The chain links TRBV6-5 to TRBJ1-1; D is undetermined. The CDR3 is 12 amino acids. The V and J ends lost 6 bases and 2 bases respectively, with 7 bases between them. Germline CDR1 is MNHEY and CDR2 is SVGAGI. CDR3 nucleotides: TGTGCCAGCAGCAACAGCAACACTGAAGCTTTCTTT. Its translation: CASSNSNTEAFF.

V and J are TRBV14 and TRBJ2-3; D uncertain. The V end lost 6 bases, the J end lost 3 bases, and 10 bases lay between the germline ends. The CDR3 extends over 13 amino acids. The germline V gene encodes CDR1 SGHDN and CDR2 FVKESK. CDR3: CASSQTRTDTQYF. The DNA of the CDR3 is TGTGCCAGCAGTCAAACAAGAACAGATACGCAGTATTTT.